The rows below give T cell receptor beta chains drawn from one sample of a study of T-cell reconstitution after alpha-beta-depleted transplantation in children. Each CDR3 protein is one row after TCRdb ran MiXCR on the PCR reads. The sample holds 85,000 to 120,000 distinct CDR3 sequences, around 5.9% seen once. This specimen was PBMCs, mostly from graft donor cells, taken 60 days after TCRalphabeta/CD19-depleted stem cell transplant. The source of these receptors is a female patient aged 2 to 10 who had a stem cell transplant for Fanconi anemia, so the T cells may come from the graft donor. Each CDR3 is given with its conserved first and last residue. The order of the fields is CDR3 protein, CDR3 DNA, D gene, J gene, clone size, V gene. D genes are given only for firm matches. Size values are once, few and many counts, or a class for expanded clones, and some rows have none.

CDR3: CATSDPDRFQETQYF
DNA: TGTGCCACCAGTGACCCCGACCGCTTTCAAGAGACCCAGTACTTC
D: NA
J: TRBJ2-5
size: many
V: TRBV24-1

CDR3: CASSRGLGHTEAFF
DNA: TGTGCCAGCAGCCGGGGTTTAGGGCACACTGAAGCTTTCTTT
D: NA
J: TRBJ1-1
size: many
V: TRBV6-5

CDR3: CASSPKGGGADIQYF
DNA: TGTGCCAGCTCACCAAAGGGCGGAGGTGCGGACATTCAGTACTTC
D: NA
J: TRBJ2-4
size: many
V: TRBV18

CDR3: CASNILGGPLNTEAFF
DNA: TGCGCCAGCAACATTTTGGGGGGCCCCCTGAACACTGAAGCTTTCTTT
D: NA
J: TRBJ1-1
size: NA
V: TRBV5-1

CDR3: CASSMGQLEAFF
DNA: TGTGCCAGTAGTATGGGTCAGCTTGAAGCTTTCTTT
D: NA
J: TRBJ1-1
size: medium-sized
V: TRBV19

CDR3: CAISESAGVLYEQYF
DNA: TGTGCCATCAGTGAGTCCGCAGGGGTCCTCTACGAGCAGTACTTC
D: NA
J: TRBJ2-7
size: many
V: TRBV10-3

CDR3: CSAIPGLDSYEQYF
DNA: TGCAGTGCCATCCCGGGACTAGATTCCTACGAGCAGTACTTC
D: TRBD2
J: TRBJ2-7
size: many
V: TRBV20-1

CDR3: CASSKGTSGTYEQYF
DNA: TGTGCCAGCAGCAAAGGGACTAGCGGCACCTACGAGCAGTACTTC
D: TRBD2
J: TRBJ2-7
size: few
V: TRBV11-2

CDR3: CASSHGTNSDTQYF
DNA: TGTGCCAGCAGCCACGGGACTAACTCAGATACGCAGTATTTT
D: TRBD2
J: TRBJ2-3
size: many
V: TRBV7-2

CDR3: CACERGGYNEQFF
DNA: TGTGCCTGCGAGCGGGGGGGATACAATGAGCAGTTCTTC
D: TRBD2
J: TRBJ2-1
size: many
V: TRBV28

CDR3: CASSLRLAGGTVDEQFF
DNA: TGTGCCAGCAGCCTTAGACTAGCGGGGGGCACGGTGGATGAGCAGTTCTTC
D: TRBD2
J: TRBJ2-1
size: many
V: TRBV12-3/TRBV12-4

CDR3: CSAGTVYEQYF
DNA: TGCAGCGCGGGGACAGTCTACGAGCAGTACTTC
D: TRBD1
J: TRBJ2-7
size: few
V: TRBV29-1

CDR3: CASSFLGAMKRYEQYF
DNA: TGTGCCAGCAGTTTCCTGGGGGCAATGAAGCGCTACGAGCAGTACTTC
D: NA
J: TRBJ2-7
size: many
V: TRBV12-3/TRBV12-4

CDR3: CASSLWGRQRPYGYTF
DNA: TGTGCCAGCAGTTTATGGGGGAGACAGAGGCCCTATGGCTACACCTTC
D: NA
J: TRBJ1-2
size: many
V: TRBV28

CDR3: CASSPERVSDTQYF
DNA: TGTGCCAGCTCACCAGAGAGGGTGTCAGATACGCAGTATTTT
D: NA
J: TRBJ2-3
size: many
V: TRBV18

CDR3: CASSQDRGKYF
DNA: TGTGCCAGCAGCCAAGACAGGGGAAAGTACTTC
D: NA
J: TRBJ2-7
size: many
V: TRBV3-1

CDR3: CASSHGTSGGGGNNEQFF
DNA: TGCGCCAGCAGCCACGGGACTAGCGGGGGTGGGGGCAACAATGAGCAGTTCTTC
D: TRBD2
J: TRBJ2-1
size: few
V: TRBV5-1

CDR3: CASSLEGGGNTDTQYF
DNA: TGCGCCAGCAGCTTGGAAGGGGGGGGGAACACAGATACGCAGTATTTT
D: NA
J: TRBJ2-3
size: many
V: TRBV5-1

CDR3: CASSPRRGQLPGLGTEAFF
DNA: TGTGCCAGCAGTCCTCGGAGAGGACAGCTGCCCGGTCTTGGCACTGAAGCTTTCTTT
D: NA
J: TRBJ1-1
size: many
V: TRBV28

CDR3: CASRAPGQIYEKLFF
DNA: TGTGCCAGCAGGGCCCCGGGACAGATATATGAAAAACTGTTTTTT
D: TRBD1
J: TRBJ1-4
size: few
V: TRBV25-1

CDR3: CASSLVGLAGGYEQFF
DNA: TGTGCCAGCAGTCTCGTGGGACTAGCGGGAGGGTATGAGCAGTTCTTC
D: TRBD2
J: TRBJ2-1
size: NA
V: TRBV12-3/TRBV12-4

CDR3: CASNLGSIIYF
DNA: TGTGCCAGCAATCTGGGGAGTATCATATATTTT
D: NA
J: TRBJ1-3
size: NA
V: TRBV6-1

CDR3: CASSSSTVDTEAFF
DNA: TGTGCCAGCAGTTCGTCGACGGTTGACACTGAAGCTTTCTTT
D: NA
J: TRBJ1-1
size: many
V: TRBV12-3/TRBV12-4

CDR3: CASSYGMYRNLAKNIQYF
DNA: TGTGCCAGCAGTTACGGGATGTACCGCAACCTAGCCAAAAACATTCAGTACTTC
D: NA
J: TRBJ2-4
size: medium-sized
V: TRBV6-2/TRBV6-3

CDR3: CSATPPPGLAGGVPQDTQYF
DNA: TGCAGTGCCACACCTCCTCCGGGACTAGCGGGAGGCGTCCCCCAGGATACGCAGTATTTT
D: TRBD2
J: TRBJ2-3
size: many
V: TRBV20-1

CDR3: CSARDLGTSGRGYNEQFF
DNA: TGCAGTGCTAGAGATCTCGGGACTAGCGGGAGGGGTTACAATGAGCAGTTCTTC
D: TRBD2
J: TRBJ2-1
size: many
V: TRBV20-1

CDR3: CASSSLTDSNQPQHF
DNA: TGTGCCAGCAGCTCCTTGACAGATAGCAATCAGCCCCAGCATTTT
D: NA
J: TRBJ1-5
size: many
V: TRBV12-3/TRBV12-4

CDR3: CASSPGPTGELFF
DNA: TGCGCCAGCAGCCCGGGTCCGACCGGGGAGCTGTTTTTT
D: NA
J: TRBJ2-2
size: many
V: TRBV5-1

CDR3: CASSFRLANLYNEQFF
DNA: TGTGCCAGCAGCTTCAGACTAGCAAACCTCTACAATGAGCAGTTCTTC
D: TRBD2
J: TRBJ2-1
size: many
V: TRBV3-1

CDR3: CASSLRGDVGSGELFF
DNA: TGTGCCAGTAGTTTACGAGGGGACGTAGGCTCCGGGGAGCTGTTTTTT
D: NA
J: TRBJ2-2
size: NA
V: TRBV19

CDR3: CASSQDRAGLHNEQFF
DNA: TGTGCCAGCAGCCAAGATCGCGCAGGCCTTCACAATGAGCAGTTCTTC
D: NA
J: TRBJ2-1
size: many
V: TRBV4-2

CDR3: CASSLTGGGASGETQYF
DNA: TGTGCCAGCAGCTTAACGGGGGGAGGGGCTAGCGGAGAGACCCAGTACTTC
D: TRBD2
J: TRBJ2-5
size: NA
V: TRBV7-3

CDR3: CASSLGTGGEETQYF
DNA: TGCGCCAGCAGCTTGGGGACAGGGGGCGAAGAGACCCAGTACTTC
D: TRBD1
J: TRBJ2-5
size: many
V: TRBV5-1

CDR3: CAWSVSGALSNQPQHF
DNA: TGTGCCTGGAGTGTGTCGGGTGCGCTTAGCAATCAGCCCCAGCATTTT
D: NA
J: TRBJ1-5
size: NA
V: TRBV30

CDR3: CASTGGGGGADTQYF
DNA: TGTGCCAGCACTGGAGGAGGAGGAGGGGCAGATACGCAGTATTTT
D: NA
J: TRBJ2-3
size: NA
V: TRBV2